This T cell receptor (beta chain) was observed in a study of OX40 agonist ivuxolimab in advanced cancers. Notes on the research overall: Ivuxolimab, which targeted the costimulatory receptor OX40 (CD134), was an agonistic, fully human IgG2 monoclonal antibody. Of the 50 to 55 patients in dose escalation, about 19 had hepatocellular carcinoma, around 15 had melanoma, 9 had renal cell carcinoma and 9 had head and neck cancer. The purpose of peripheral TCRbeta sequencing was to test whether ivuxolimab changed TCR sequence diversity and led to clonal T-cell expansion. In the dose-escalation cohort, 65% to 90% of patients were male, and the mean age was roughly 60 years, with a range of 23 to 79. Patients were allowed to have had prior anti-PD-1, anti-PD-L1 or anti-CTLA-4 therapy, and more than 30% of the dose-escalation patients had previously received checkpoint inhibitors. The monotherapy dose-escalation portion (N of about 47 patients) of the phase I ivuxolimab trial is reported in the paper. Intravenous ivuxolimab was administered to patients every 2 weeks at six dose levels: 0.01, 0.1, 0.3, 1.5, 3 and 10 mg/kg. Partial responses occurred in three dose-escalation patients, of whom one had hepatocellular carcinoma and two had cutaneous melanoma.

The trial excluded patients who had a history of autoimmune disease or were on systemic immunosuppression. Peripheral blood for TCR sequencing was collected from all dose cohorts at baseline, on cycle 4 day 1, and on cycle 7 day 1. Samples were obtained from an open-label, multicenter, first-in-human phase I dose-escalation trial of ivuxolimab. Adults with locally advanced or metastatic melanoma, renal cell carcinoma, hepatocellular carcinoma or head and neck squamous cell carcinoma were enrolled in the trial. CD4+ and CD8+ T cells were sorted separately from peripheral blood before TCR sequencing. Study-level results and caveats: Clonal expansion of both CD4+ and CD8+ blood T cells was observed from baseline to week 6 at doses 0.1 to 3.0 mg/kg. After ivuxolimab, more expanded clones were found on average in CD8+ T cells than in CD4+ T cells. Low levels of normalized T-cell clonal expansion were also seen in some nonresponding patients. In partial responders in the 0.1-3.0 mg/kg groups, normalized peripheral clonal expansion was found to be among the lowest, especially among CD8+ T cells. The antigen specificity of the peripheral T cells that underwent clonal expansion was not determined.

V was cut back by 0 bases and J by 2 bases, leaving a gap of 17 bases between them. The CDR3 sequence holds 18 residues, the cysteine and phenylalanine included. The entry retains the CDR3 DNA only, 54 bases that are in frame from base 1. On this clone: The clone's antigen remains unknown. Base qualities are not at hand, and no much larger clone is one base apart.

Genomic DNA was extracted from sorted cells for sequencing of the TCRbeta CDR3 region. The immunoSEQ Assay was used for sequencing of TCRbeta CDR3 regions. Here the immuneACCESS table is served through TCRdb, limited to in-frame sequences with V and J called. Missing clones are a known gap in these copies; in checked studies unresolved V genes cover under half, and the rest lacks a known reason. Across this sample there are 50,000 to 60,000 clones, with about 88% seen only once. The top ten clones comprise 14% of the sample. The TCR was taken from an adult with an advanced solid tumor such as melanoma, head and neck, liver or kidney cancer. Here the chain combines TRBV23-1 and TRBJ2-1; the D segment could be TRBD1, given 6 matching bases. TRBV23-1 is treated as an ORF (open reading frame) with a function not yet certain. The sequencing here drew on CD4+ or CD8+ T cells sorted from blood, taken in a trial of the OX40 agonist ivuxolimab. The nucleotide sequence is given as TGCGCCAGCAGTCAATCTCCTTCCAGGGGCCTACCCTACAATGAGCAGTTCTTC. This sequence encodes CASSQSPSRGLPYNEQFF.